The next 24 T cell receptor beta chains were all read from a single sample in a study of cytomegalovirus exposure and HLA in healthy donors. Researchers ran the PCR with 60 Vbeta and 13 Jbeta primers. Using immunoSEQ multiplex PCR, the repertoire was profiled, and TCRdb retains in-frame clones only, with some absent. This table holds under 200,000 clones, 65% to 80% found once. The sequenced material came from PBMCs. The receptors originated from a woman in her forties or fifties in good health and CMV-seropositive.

J is TRBJ2-1 and V is TRBV9; 14 bases fit TRBD2. Germline CDR1 reads SGDLS; CDR2 reads YYNGEE. V shed 0 bases, J shed 5 bases, and the junction held 10 bases outside the gene matches. CDR3 length: 19 amino acids. In DNA form, the CDR3 reads TGTGCCAGCAGCGTAGAAGGACTAGCGGGGGGCTTATCCCACAATGAGCAGTTCTTC. This gives the protein CASSVEGLAGGLSHNEQFF.

This chain uses TRBV7-9 with TRBJ1-4; no clear D gene. The CDR3 runs 14 residues. CDR1 is SEHNR and CDR2 is FQNEAQ in the germline V gene (reference sequence). With 6 bases removed from V and 2 bases from J, the gap between germline ends came to 10 bases. This CDR3 reads CASSRGGTNEKLFF. The CDR3 DNA reads TGTGCCAGCAGTCGGGGTGGGACTAATGAAAAACTGTTTTTT.

The chain has TRBV19 and TRBJ2-3; TRBD1 aligns across 8 bases. V lost 3 bases to trimming and J lost 0 bases; unmatched junction nucleotides: 11. Germline V CDR1 and CDR2: LNHDA, SQIVND (reference sequence). This CDR3 contains 18 residues. The CDR3 DNA follows: TGTGCCAGTAGTATGAGGTTCGGGGCAGGGGGCAGCACAGATACGCAGTATTTT. This sequence encodes CASSMRFGAGGSTDTQYF.

This chain's CDR3 is CAWSADRTLSSEAFF. The CDR3, as DNA: TGTGCCTGGAGCGCAGACCGGACACTGTCTTCTGAAGCTTTCTTT. This chain joins TRBV30 and TRBJ1-1; a weak D match, TRBD1 (5 bases). The CDR3 runs 15 residues. Germline V gene lookup returns CDR1 GTSNPN and CDR2 SVGIG (reference sequence). Trimming removed 3 bases at V and 6 bases at J, with 20 bases between.

The V and J genes are TRBV6-5 and TRBJ1-5; D is perhaps TRBD1 (6 bases). The CDR3 loop spans 14 amino acids. Between the trimmed V and J ends, which lost 5 bases and 3 bases, there was a span of 11 bases. CDR1 MNHEY and CDR2 SVGAGI come from the germline V gene. CDR3 DNA sequence: TGTGCCAGCAGTGCGCGGACAGACAATCAGCCCCAGCATTTT. It codes for CASSARTDNQPQHF.

This clone was detected only a few times. V gene TRBV5-1 combines with J gene TRBJ1-2; TRBD1 matches at 7 bases. Looked up from germline, CDR1 is SGHRS and CDR2 is YFSETQ. The CDR3 covers 15 residues. With 4 bases clipped from V and 5 bases from J, the junction kept 11 bases outside the gene matches. The CDR3 sequence: CASSVQLTGIYGYTF. The CDR3 DNA reads as TGCGCCAGCAGCGTCCAACTGACAGGGATATATGGCTACACCTTC. Together with reference TRBV5-1 and TRBJ1-2, the CDR3 gives the full variable domain: KAGVTQTPRYLIKTRGQQVTLSCSPISGHRSVSWYQQTPGQGLQFLFEYFSETQRNKGNFPGRFSGRQFSNSRSEMNVSTLELGDSALYLCASSVQLTGIYGYTFGSGTRLTVV.

A single count supports this clone. The chain couples TRBV5-1 to TRBJ1-2; perhaps TRBD1 as D (6 bases). Germline V gives CDR1 SGHRS, CDR2 YFSETQ. Trimming removed 5 bases from V and 4 bases from J, with 9 bases in between. The CDR3 extends over 12 amino acids. CDR3 bases: TGCGCCAGCAGTACAGGGATCTATGGCTACACCTTC. Its translation is CASSTGIYGYTF.

The gene calls are TRBV5-5 and TRBJ2-6, with 10 bases matching TRBD1. CDR1 and CDR2 (germline): SGHKS, YYEKEE (reference sequence). Unmatched junction bases numbered 3, after V lost 3 bases and J lost 0 bases. This CDR3 comprises 17 residues. The CDR3 region is CASSWTGGVSGANVLTF. Written as DNA, the CDR3 is TGTGCCAGCAGCTGGACAGGGGGGGTCTCTGGGGCCAACGTCCTGACTTTC.

This rearrangement joins TRBV19 to TRBJ1-6; the match to TRBD1 covers 7 bases. CDR1 is LNHDA and CDR2 is SQIVND in the germline V gene (reference sequence). The CDR3 runs 15 residues. V trimming: 4 bases; J trimming: 7 bases; junction bases outside the gene matches: 7. The CDR3 nucleotides are TGTGCCAGTAGTACCAAGGACAGGACCAATTCACCCCTCCACTTT. It yields the protein CASSTKDRTNSPLHF.

The rearrangement links TRBV9 to TRBJ1-4; TRBD1 matches at 10 bases. J lost 8 bases, V lost 4 bases, and 14 bases had no gene match. Germline lookup yields CDR1 SGDLS and CDR2 YYNGEE. CDR3 length: 17 residues. CDR3: CASSPRRDRGAGEKLFF. CDR3 bases: TGTGCCAGCAGCCCCCGCCGGGACAGGGGCGCCGGGGAAAAACTGTTTTTT. Full variable domain (missing parts from reference TRBV9 and TRBJ1-4): DSGVTQTPKHLITATGQRVTLRCSPRSGDLSVYWYQQSLDQGLQFLIQYYNGEERAKGNILERFSAQQFPDLHSELNLSSLELGDSALYFCASSPRRDRGAGEKLFFGSGTQLSVL.

V and J are TRBV7-9 and TRBJ1-6; 7 bases agree with TRBD1. CDR3 length equals 14 residues. The V gene end was trimmed by 5 bases and the J gene end by 8 bases; junction bases not matched to a gene: 6. Germline CDR1 SEHNR, CDR2 FQNEAQ (reference sequence). The CDR3 nucleotides are TGTGCCAGCAGCCGGGACAGTGATTATTCACCCCTCCACTTT. As protein: CASSRDSDYSPLHF.

This rearrangement joins TRBV5-1 to TRBJ1-2; 9 bases are shared with TRBD1. The CDR3 runs to 13 residues. Germline CDR1 is SGHRS and CDR2 is YFSETQ. The junction had 1 base not matched to a gene; V was cut back by 0 bases and J by 7 bases. The CDR3 bases are TGCGCCAGCAGCTTGGGGACAGGGGCTGGCTACACCTTC. Amino acid sequence: CASSLGTGAGYTF.

The rearrangement links TRBV6-6 to TRBJ2-7, with D maybe TRBD1 (5 bases). The CDR3 is made up of 14 amino acids. Looked up from germline, CDR1 is MNHNY and CDR2 is SVGAGI (reference sequence). The V end lost 2 bases, the J end lost 2 bases, and 10 bases lay between the germline ends. CDR3 DNA sequence: TGTGCCAGCAGTTACGTTCAGGGTACCTACGAGCAGTACTTC. Translated, it gives CASSYVQGTYEQYF.

Written as DNA, the CDR3 is TGTGCCATCAGTGGACAGGGTGAAGAGACCCAGTACTTC. Translated: CAISGQGEETQYF. The chain is built from TRBV10-3 and TRBJ2-5, with 7 bases fitting TRBD1. CDR3 size: 13 residues. CDR1 is ENHRY and CDR2 is SYGVKD in the germline V gene. With V trimmed by 4 bases and J by 3 bases, 2 bases remained unmatched.

The rearrangement joins TRBV21-1 to TRBJ1-5; the DNA was not used to check the table's D call, TRBD1. TRBV21-1 is labeled a pseudogene. This CDR3 is built from 16 residues. In nucleotides, the CDR3 is TGTGCCAGCACCCACCCAGCGGACAGCCCTTATCAGCCCCAGCATTTT. It yields the protein CASTHPADSPYQPQHF.

The chain recombines TRBV29-1 with TRBJ2-7, with TRBD1 identical over 10 bases. Germline V gene data show CDR1 as SQVTM and CDR2 as ANQGSEA. Losses at the gene ends were 6 bases for V and 2 bases for J; bases not matched to a gene: 1. The CDR3 runs to 12 residues. CDR3: CSVGQGTYEQYF. In DNA, the CDR3 is TGCAGCGTGGGACAGGGGACCTACGAGCAGTACTTC.

V usage is TRBV19 and J usage is TRBJ1-4; D call uncertain. Germline V gene data show CDR1 as LNHDA and CDR2 as SQIVND (reference sequence). Deletions cut 4 bases from V and 0 bases from J, with 9 bases between. The CDR3 length is 15 residues. The CDR3 here is CASSSGVATNEKLFF. CDR3 bases: TGTGCCAGTAGTAGCGGTGTAGCAACTAATGAAAAACTGTTTTTT.

This clone showed up just a few times. The CDR3, as DNA: TGCGCCAGCAGCCACCGGGACAGAGGCAATGAGCAGTTCTTC. The encoded protein is CASSHRDRGNEQFF. The V gene is TRBV4-1, the J gene TRBJ2-1; 7 bases align to TRBD1. Germline CDR1 is MGHRA and CDR2 is YSYEKL. This CDR3 is built from 14 residues. The ends lost 3 bases at V and 6 bases at J; junction bases unmatched: 5.

The chain employs TRBV6-5 and TRBJ1-1; D gene uncertain. V was shortened by 3 bases and J by 0 bases, with 11 bases between the two germline ends. The CDR3 is 15 residues long. Germline V gene data show CDR1 as MNHEY and CDR2 as SVGAGI. The CDR3 nucleotides are TGTGCCAGCAGTTATGCGGCGGGAATGAACACTGAAGCTTTCTTT. Protein: CASSYAAGMNTEAFF.

This chain uses TRBV14 with TRBJ2-3; weak D call: TRBD1 (6 bases). Trimming cost V 0 bases and J 3 bases, with 10 bases left between them. The CDR3 is 15 residues long. Per germline, CDR1 SGHDN and CDR2 FVKESK. The CDR3, as DNA: TGTGCCAGCAGCCAAGAGACAGGTGCGACAGATACGCAGTATTTT. Translating it yields CASSQETGATDTQYF. The full variable domain, rest sourced from reference TRBV14 and TRBJ2-3, is EAGVTQFPSHSVIEKGQTVTLRCDPISGHDNLYWYRRVMGKEIKFLLHFVKESKQDESGMPNNRFLAERTGGTYSTLKVQPAELEDSGVYFCASSQETGATDTQYFGPGTRLTVL.

The chain joins TRBV19 to TRBJ2-7; no firm D call. The V and J ends lost 6 bases and 1 base respectively, with 10 bases between them. Germline V gene data show CDR1 as LNHDA and CDR2 as SQIVND (reference sequence). This CDR3 spans 13 amino acids. CDR3 region: CASSQSVSYEQYF. The CDR3 DNA reads TGTGCCAGTAGCCAGTCCGTATCCTACGAGCAGTACTTC.

V and J are TRBV10-2 and TRBJ1-6; no reliable D call. Germline CDR1 is WSHSY and CDR2 is SAAADI. Trimming left V 5 bases short and J 0 bases short, with 8 bases between. The CDR3 extends over 15 amino acids. In DNA form, the CDR3 reads TGCGCCAGCAGTATACAGAGCTCCTATAATTCACCCCTCCACTTT. Its protein product is CASSIQSSYNSPLHF.

This clone was picked up a small number of times. The V and J genes are TRBV6-6 and TRBJ2-2; the D is unclear. Looked up from germline, CDR1 is MNHNY and CDR2 is SVGAGI (reference sequence). With 5 bases removed from V and 6 bases from J, the gap between germline ends came to 16 bases. This CDR3 is 15 amino acids long. CDR3 protein: CASSLLLSSAGELFF. In DNA, the CDR3 is TGTGCCAGCAGTCTCCTTCTATCCTCGGCCGGGGAGCTGTTTTTT.

CDR3 protein: CASKDLLGIGELFF. The CDR3, as DNA: TGTGCCAGCAAGGATCTCCTGGGCATCGGGGAGCTGTTTTTT. The chain uses TRBV2 and TRBJ2-2; D unclear. This CDR3 is built from 14 residues. In germline, CDR1 is SNHLY, CDR2 FYNNEI. Trimming pared 7 bases from V and 7 bases from J, leaving 16 bases between.